These T cell receptor beta chains were read from a single sample in a study of blood T cell repertoires in COVID-19. TCRdb's copy holds only in-frame clones and misses some; the assay was immunoSEQ multiplex PCR. The data contain 86,000 or so clones, about 95% of them singletons. Specimen: peripheral blood. The receptor source for this set is a human donor with active COVID-19. The donor label of this sample is uncertain. CDR3s include the opening cysteine and the closing phenylalanine or tryptophan. D genes are given only for firm matches. Clone sizes are given selectively: once, few, many, or a class where the clone is expanded.

cdr3_aa: CASSQEGHYGYTF; cdr3_nt: TGCGCCAGCAGCCAAGAGGGCCACTATGGCTACACCTTC; v_call: TRBV4-1; j_call: TRBJ1-2; d_call: -; clone_size: -
cdr3_aa: CASTVDRGSNTEAFF; cdr3_nt: TGTGCCAGTACCGTAGACAGGGGATCGAACACTGAAGCTTTCTTT; v_call: TRBV19; j_call: TRBJ1-1; d_call: TRBD1; clone_size: -
cdr3_aa: CASSPPFGTGAQETQYF; cdr3_nt: TGTGCCAGCAGCCCACCTTTCGGGACAGGGGCCCAAGAGACCCAGTACTTC; v_call: TRBV9; j_call: TRBJ2-5; d_call: TRBD1; clone_size: once
cdr3_aa: CASTHETDLGEKLFF; cdr3_nt: TGTGCCAGTACCCACGAGACAGATTTGGGGGAAAAACTGTTTTTT; v_call: TRBV19; j_call: TRBJ1-4; d_call: -; clone_size: -
cdr3_aa: CARSLSGTGKGGEQFF; cdr3_nt: TGTGCCAGAAGCTTGAGCGGGACAGGGAAGGGTGGTGAGCAGTTCTTC; v_call: TRBV5-3; j_call: TRBJ2-1; d_call: TRBD1; clone_size: -
cdr3_aa: CASSPPRGGPLEQYF; cdr3_nt: TGTGCCAGCAGCCCCCCCCGCGGGGGCCCCCTCGAGCAGTACTTC; v_call: TRBV14; j_call: TRBJ2-7; d_call: -; clone_size: -
cdr3_aa: CASSLPRGRVNTEAFF; cdr3_nt: TGTGCCAGCAGCTTGCCGCGGGGACGGGTGAACACTGAAGCTTTCTTT; v_call: TRBV5-4; j_call: TRBJ1-1; d_call: -; clone_size: -
cdr3_aa: CASSPGTGGGTQYF; cdr3_nt: TGCGCCAGCAGCCCTGGGACAGGGGGCGGTACGCAGTATTTT; v_call: TRBV5-1; j_call: TRBJ2-3; d_call: TRBD1; clone_size: -
cdr3_aa: CASSARQGSPGANVLTF; cdr3_nt: TGTGCCAGCAGTGCTAGACAGGGGTCCCCTGGGGCCAACGTCCTGACTTTC; v_call: TRBV27; j_call: TRBJ2-6; d_call: TRBD1; clone_size: -
cdr3_aa: CASSLVGGRYSNQPQHF; cdr3_nt: TGTGCCAGCAGCTTAGTTGGCGGCAGATATAGCAATCAGCCCCAGCATTTT; v_call: TRBV7-6; j_call: TRBJ1-5; d_call: -; clone_size: few
cdr3_aa: CASSLTGTRYNSPLHF; cdr3_nt: TGCGCCAGCAGCCTTACAGGGACCAGGTATAATTCACCCCTCCACTTT; v_call: TRBV5-1; j_call: TRBJ1-6; d_call: -; clone_size: -
cdr3_aa: CATNYRWNTEAFF; cdr3_nt: TGTGCCACCAACTACCGCTGGAACACTGAAGCTTTCTTT; v_call: TRBV27; j_call: TRBJ1-1; d_call: -; clone_size: -
cdr3_aa: CASSLITGANYGYTF; cdr3_nt: TGTGCCAGCAGCTTGATCACAGGAGCTAACTATGGCTACACCTTC; v_call: TRBV5-5; j_call: TRBJ1-2; d_call: -; clone_size: -
cdr3_aa: CSVPNSNEQFF; cdr3_nt: TGCAGCGTCCCTAACTCAAATGAGCAGTTCTTC; v_call: TRBV29-1; j_call: TRBJ2-1; d_call: -; clone_size: -
cdr3_aa: CASSPLWSGNIQYF; cdr3_nt: TGTGCCAGCAGTCCCCTTTGGTCGGGAAACATTCAGTACTTC; v_call: TRBV28; j_call: TRBJ2-4; d_call: -; clone_size: -
cdr3_aa: CSASDDSFPGGAKNIQYF; cdr3_nt: TGCAGTGCTAGTGATGACTCTTTCCCCGGGGGAGCCAAAAACATTCAGTACTTC; v_call: TRBV20-1; j_call: TRBJ2-4; d_call: -; clone_size: -
cdr3_aa: CASSLDSFRVIETQYF; cdr3_nt: TGTGCCAGCAGCTTAGACTCATTCAGGGTTATAGAGACCCAGTACTTC; v_call: TRBV7-2; j_call: TRBJ2-5; d_call: -; clone_size: -
cdr3_aa: CATERTSGGRNEQFF; cdr3_nt: TGTGCCACTGAACGGACTAGCGGGGGGAGGAATGAGCAGTTCTTC; v_call: TRBV6-5; j_call: TRBJ2-1; d_call: TRBD2; clone_size: -
cdr3_aa: CASSLVSGGGKNEQFF; cdr3_nt: TGTGCCAGCAGCTTAGTCTCCGGAGGCGGTAAGAATGAGCAGTTCTTC; v_call: TRBV7-8; j_call: TRBJ2-1; d_call: -; clone_size: -
cdr3_aa: CASSTPRGSTDTQYF; cdr3_nt: TGTGCCAGCAGTACACCCAGGGGTAGCACAGATACGCAGTATTTT; v_call: TRBV6-6; j_call: TRBJ2-3; d_call: -; clone_size: -
cdr3_aa: CASSGTTRTGELFF; cdr3_nt: TGTGCCAGCAGCGGGACTACGCGGACCGGGGAGCTGTTTTTT; v_call: TRBV9; j_call: TRBJ2-2; d_call: -; clone_size: -
cdr3_aa: CASSPPTESQYF; cdr3_nt: TGTGCCAGCTCACCACCGACAGAGTCGCAGTATTTT; v_call: TRBV18; j_call: TRBJ2-3; d_call: -; clone_size: -
cdr3_aa: CASSLPGKNGYTF; cdr3_nt: TGTGCCAGCAGTTTACCAGGGAAAAATGGCTACACCTTC; v_call: TRBV28; j_call: TRBJ1-2; d_call: -; clone_size: -
cdr3_aa: CASSLPGSGNTIYF; cdr3_nt: TGTGCCAGCAGCTTACCGGGGTCTGGAAACACCATATATTTT; v_call: TRBV11-2; j_call: TRBJ1-3; d_call: -; clone_size: -
cdr3_aa: CASSLGRQGAILTF; cdr3_nt: TGTGCCAGCAGCCTCGGGCGCCAGGGGGCAATCCTGACTTTC; v_call: TRBV7-9; j_call: TRBJ2-6; d_call: TRBD1; clone_size: -
cdr3_aa: CASSPQGLAGVDTQYF; cdr3_nt: TGTGCCAGCAGTCCCCAGGGACTAGCGGGAGTCGATACGCAGTATTTT; v_call: TRBV25-1; j_call: TRBJ2-3; d_call: TRBD2; clone_size: few
cdr3_aa: CASSVGTGADTQYF; cdr3_nt: TGTGCCAGCAGCGTCGGCACAGGGGCAGATACGCAGTATTTT; v_call: TRBV9; j_call: TRBJ2-3; d_call: TRBD1; clone_size: -
cdr3_aa: CASMLTGGVNYGYTF; cdr3_nt: TGTGCCAGTATGTTGACAGGGGGCGTGAACTATGGCTACACCTTC; v_call: TRBV19; j_call: TRBJ1-2; d_call: TRBD1; clone_size: -
cdr3_aa: CASSQRTEAFF; cdr3_nt: TGTGCCAGCAGCCAACGGACTGAAGCTTTCTTT; v_call: TRBV3-1/TRBV3-2; j_call: TRBJ1-1; d_call: -; clone_size: -
cdr3_aa: CASSEALGRADGYTF; cdr3_nt: TGTGCCAGCAGTGAAGCCTTGGGGAGGGCGGATGGCTACACCTTC; v_call: TRBV7-6; j_call: TRBJ1-2; d_call: -; clone_size: -
cdr3_aa: CATLPSGRWIYNEQFF; cdr3_nt: TGTGCCACGCTGCCTAGCGGGAGATGGATTTACAATGAGCAGTTCTTC; v_call: TRBV27; j_call: TRBJ2-1; d_call: TRBD2; clone_size: once
cdr3_aa: CASSILGVGTGELFF; cdr3_nt: TGTGCCAGTAGTATTCTGGGCGTGGGCACCGGGGAGCTGTTTTTT; v_call: TRBV19; j_call: TRBJ2-2; d_call: -; clone_size: -
cdr3_aa: CATPQRPGATEAFF; cdr3_nt: TGCGCTACACCGCAACGACCAGGGGCAACTGAAGCTTTCTTT; v_call: TRBV29-1; j_call: TRBJ1-1; d_call: -; clone_size: once
cdr3_aa: CASSQRTQYF; cdr3_nt: TGTGCCAGCAGCCAGCGTACGCAGTATTTT; v_call: TRBV7-8; j_call: TRBJ2-3; d_call: -; clone_size: -
cdr3_aa: CASSQELAGGFYEQFF; cdr3_nt: TGCGCCAGCAGCCAAGAGCTAGCGGGGGGGTTCTATGAGCAGTTCTTC; v_call: TRBV4-1; j_call: TRBJ2-1; d_call: TRBD2; clone_size: -
cdr3_aa: CASSLTGTSSGYTF; cdr3_nt: TGTGCCAGCAGCTTAACAGGAACCAGTAGCGGCTACACCTTC; v_call: TRBV7-8; j_call: TRBJ1-2; d_call: -; clone_size: -
cdr3_aa: CASSPGQKQFF; cdr3_nt: TGTGCCAGCAGCCCCGGACAGAAGCAGTTCTTC; v_call: TRBV7-9; j_call: TRBJ2-1; d_call: -; clone_size: -
cdr3_aa: CASGVLLAPSTDTQYF; cdr3_nt: TGTGCCAGCGGAGTACTACTAGCGCCGAGCACAGATACGCAGTATTTT; v_call: TRBV27; j_call: TRBJ2-3; d_call: TRBD2; clone_size: -
cdr3_aa: CASSQGIRGGNTEAFF; cdr3_nt: TGCGCCAGCAGCCAAGGAATCCGGGGAGGGAACACTGAAGCTTTCTTT; v_call: TRBV4-3; j_call: TRBJ1-1; d_call: -; clone_size: -
cdr3_aa: CATRPRGQGNLSKQFF; cdr3_nt: TGTGCCACCCGGCCTCGGGGACAGGGTAACCTGTCGAAGCAGTTCTTC; v_call: TRBV24-1; j_call: TRBJ2-1; d_call: TRBD1; clone_size: -
cdr3_aa: CASIQGDYGYTF; cdr3_nt: TGTGCCAGCATACAGGGGGACTATGGCTACACCTTC; v_call: TRBV6-6; j_call: TRBJ1-2; d_call: TRBD1; clone_size: -
cdr3_aa: CATRGQGNEKLFF; cdr3_nt: TGTGCCACCCGGGGACAGGGGAATGAAAAACTGTTTTTT; v_call: TRBV12-3/TRBV12-4; j_call: TRBJ1-4; d_call: TRBD1; clone_size: -
cdr3_aa: CASRGGGVAQYF; cdr3_nt: TGTGCCAGCAGAGGAGGCGGGGTCGCGCAGTACTTC; v_call: TRBV11-2; j_call: TRBJ2-7; d_call: -; clone_size: once
cdr3_aa: CASSLQGITNTGELFF; cdr3_nt: TGCGCCAGCAGCCTACAGGGAATTACGAACACCGGGGAGCTGTTTTTT; v_call: TRBV4-3; j_call: TRBJ2-2; d_call: -; clone_size: -
cdr3_aa: CASSPAPTGAGANVLTF; cdr3_nt: TGTGCCAGCAGCCCGGCCCCGACAGGCGCTGGGGCCAACGTCCTGACTTTC; v_call: TRBV7-2; j_call: TRBJ2-6; d_call: -; clone_size: -
cdr3_aa: CASSQDTGGVNEQYF; cdr3_nt: TGTGCCAGCAGCCAAGATACCGGGGGGGTCAACGAGCAGTACTTC; v_call: TRBV4-2; j_call: TRBJ2-7; d_call: TRBD2; clone_size: many
cdr3_aa: CASSKDRLASNEQFF; cdr3_nt: TGTGCCAGCAGCAAGGACAGGTTGGCCTCCAATGAGCAGTTCTTC; v_call: TRBV11-3; j_call: TRBJ2-1; d_call: TRBD1; clone_size: -
cdr3_aa: CASRKTGDYNEQFF; cdr3_nt: TGTGCCAGCAGGAAGACAGGGGACTACAATGAGCAGTTCTTC; v_call: TRBV2; j_call: TRBJ2-1; d_call: TRBD1; clone_size: -